This TCR beta chain was retrieved from a study of read filtering for tumor transcriptome and immune sequencing. This library used roughly 430 ng RNA and molecular barcoded adaptors spanning alpha/delta and beta/gamma chains. TCRdb redid the calling of the reads with MiXCR, one entry per CDR3 protein. Seen here are approximately 93,000 distinct CDR3 sequences, about 22% observed once, and the top ten hold roughly 10%. This CDR3 spans 15 amino acids. V was cut by 2 bases and J by 3 bases, with 11 bases left in between. Germline CDR1 reads SGHTA; CDR2 reads FQGNSA. This clonotype was seen ten or more times.

The source of this sequence is a donor at least 40 years old with multiple myeloma. The rearrangement links TRBV7-2 to TRBJ2-1; tentatively, D is TRBD1 (6 bases). What was sequenced was a population of CD138-negative cells sorted from bone marrow. The CDR3 reads CASSLFTGSYNEQFF. Written as DNA, the CDR3 is TGTGCCAGCAGCTTATTTACAGGGAGCTACAATGAGCAGTTCTTC.